This T cell receptor (beta chain) was profiled in a study of cytomegalovirus exposure and HLA in healthy donors (dated by TCRdb to the late 2010s). A note on the overall study: An earlier analysis of 587 of the donors reported 276 Gb of sequence data and 117 million unique TCR beta sequences obtained from 150 million to 200 million T cells. Approximately 300 gigabases of sequencing data and around 80 million unique TCR sequences made up an early release that covered over 550 HLA-typed donors. Of the roughly 420 genotyped donors, over 80% were placed in the genetic ancestry cluster associated with self-reported Caucasian donors. The study was designed to test whether signatures of past pathogen exposure could be identified by cataloging public T cell receptors. The T cell repertoires of several hundred subjects were profiled by immunosequencing and related to cytomegalovirus serostatus. Along with the approximately 650-subject first cohort, a separate validation cohort of over a hundred different subjects was used. High-throughput TCR immunosequencing, statistical association of individual TCRs with disease status, and machine learning were combined to predict cytomegalovirus infection status. A later analysis re-examined previously published TCR beta repertoires from about 670 donors and added high-resolution HLA genotyping to investigate patterns of TCR occurrence. The later analysis used no new phenotypic data to find candidate immune exposures, relying instead on TCR beta sequences and their occurrence across donors. An earlier analysis of about 620 of the donors applied high-throughput TCR beta sequencing to assess whether each TCR beta V gene segment acted as functional or pseudogenic. Donor age, sex, ethnicity and CMV serostatus were collected together with the repertoire data. A later genetic analysis took genome-wide SNP genotypes for about three fifths of the roughly 700 donors and used that subset as a discovery cohort. Every repertoire in the discovery cohort had been generated on one and the same sequencing platform. HLA typing covered class I and class II loci at four-digit resolution. The number of typed donors differed by locus: about 620-630 for A, B, C, DRB1 and DQB1; some 500 for DQA1; some 590 for DPA1; and around 450 for DPB1. Four or five DR-DQ haplotypes were treated as single units for association and clustering because of strong linkage in the cohort. Among 398 genotyped donors of the cohort, an average of around 250,000 unique TCR beta nucleotide sequences was sequenced per donor, of which about 18% were non-productive. The paper as a whole reports these results and caveats: Several of the top co-occurrence clusters appeared to be linked to parvovirus B19, influenza, CMV and Epstein-Barr virus, according to a later analysis. A later genetic analysis reported fewer N-insertions in productive TCRs among donors in an Asian-associated ancestry cluster than the approximately 670-donor mean. Because HLA typing was missing for some donors at each locus, association tests included only the typed subset. Sequencing depth was assumed to be roughly uniform across donors in the presence/absence analyses, though that assumption may not hold. The cohort was sequenced for TCR beta chains only, and without alpha or paired-chain data the features that could be detected were limited. A later analysis found that TCR association rates varied across HLA loci, with DRB1 alleles showing the most associated TCRs and HLA-C alleles the fewest. In a later analysis, HLA-associated TCR beta chains were found to be more clonally expanded and to have lower generation probabilities than equally common non-associated chains. Because counts were too low, seventeen rarely observed V segments, including chromosome 9 orphons, were excluded from the earlier analysis of some 540 of the donors. Because the 87-base-pair reads could not distinguish some IMGT-functional V segments, including TRBV6-2 and TRBV6-3, those segments were excluded. In an earlier analysis of approximately 590 of the donors, most TCR beta V segments were observed in productive rearrangements about 87% or about 30% of the time, broadly matching IMGT annotations. A cluster of highly shared sequence variants was judged likely to be a technical artifact of the sequencing pipeline. While some public TCRs were present in many individuals, most TCR sequences turned up only very rarely across donors. When HLA alleles, especially DR and DQ, strongly co-occurred, attributing TCR associations to individual alleles was difficult. At a false discovery rate of 0.05, a later analysis linked 16,951 TCR beta sequences to specific HLA alleles. A further reported finding was that TCR beta sequences accurately predicted the HLA-A and HLA-B alleles for most subjects in the first cohort. Correlated functional status among segregating V segments might be attributable to linkage disequilibrium, but an unknown experimental factor could not be ruled out. For the cohort, immune exposure information was limited to CMV serostatus. In the study, 150 to 200 TCR beta chains were listed as associated with cytomegalovirus. Most CMV-associated TCR beta chains appeared to be HLA-restricted in a later analysis, and the HLA associations seemed to be driven largely by CMV exposure. An association between a missense DCLRE1C variant and V-gene and J-gene trimming of TCR beta chains was found in a later genetic analysis and replicated in an independent cohort. In vitro tests confirmed that a few of the cytomegalovirus-associated TCR beta chains recognize cytomegalovirus antigens. The authors suggested that the approach could potentially be extended to other disease states and immunological phenotypes. The classifier was reported to diagnose cytomegalovirus status with high specificity and sensitivity in both the original and validation cohorts.

Libraries were prepared through the immunoSEQ multiplex PCR assay. The multiplex PCR relied on a mix of 60 forward primers for TCR Vbeta segments and 13 reverse primers for TCR Jbeta segments. The CDR3 region of rearranged TCR beta genes was amplified from genomic DNA by a multiplex PCR assay. The amplified TCR beta libraries were sequenced on the Illumina HiSeq System as 87-base-pair reads. The study's processing was this. A later analysis counted approximately 76 million unique TCR beta chains across the roughly 700 repertoires, and some 11 million of these chains were shared by at least two donors. Raw reads were error-corrected and collapsed into unique sequences by a nearest-neighbor algorithm in which closely related sequences were merged to remove PCR and sequencing errors. V, D and J gene segments were assigned by aligning CDR3 sequences to IMGT reference sequences. For a sequence to be retained, at least a six-nucleotide match to both a V gene segment and a J gene segment was required. Rearrangements were called productive when the CDR3 lacked stop codons and stayed in frame with V and J; all others were non-productive. CDR3 was defined according to IMGT convention as the region running from the second conserved V-encoded cysteine to the conserved J-encoded phenylalanine. The earlier analysis of a few hundred of the donors excluded any sequence lacking an unambiguous match to a single V gene segment. In an earlier analysis of several hundred of the donors, V segments were called functional above 56.7% productive rearrangements and were called segregating when the between-donor standard deviation exceeded 5%. A statistical classification framework was built to diagnose cytomegalovirus status from the catalog of TCR beta chain sequences. In a later analysis, V and J genes were assigned by comparing TCR nucleotide sequences against IMGT/GENE-DB human TR gene sequences. In a later analysis, CDR3 sequences and most-parsimonious VDJ recombination scenarios were assigned using the TCRdist pipeline. In a later analysis, each TCR beta chain was defined by its CDR3 amino acid sequence together with its V-gene family, and reads lacking a unique V-gene family were excluded. As a way to deal with suspected cross-contamination and a sequencing artifact, a later analysis dropped more than 500 nucleotide sequences that were highly shared and had low generation probability. In a later analysis, a clonal expansion index for each public chain was calculated from normalized within-repertoire ranks of inferred template counts. In a later analysis, generation probabilities were computed with a VDJ recombination model fitted to out-of-frame rearrangements, and the resulting probabilities were checked against IGoR. In a later analysis, hypergeometric tests were used to score TCR-TCR, TCR-HLA and TCR-CMV co-occurrence, with a repertoire-size bias correction applied to TCR pairs. A later analysis estimated false discovery rates by permuting HLA or CMV assignments 20 times. In a later analysis, co-occurring TCRs were grouped with DBSCAN, and TCRdist sequence similarity was added when clustering was performed within HLA-allele-positive subsets. Co-occurrence clustering excluded repertoires with fewer than 30,000 or more than 120,000 public chains, plus five with anomalous nucleotide sharing. The immuneACCESS repertoire file appears here via TCRdb, limited to in-frame rearrangements. These files lack a portion of the clones; in checked studies, under half of the deficit traces to unresolved V genes, and the cause of the others is not known. That table furnishes V, J and clone size, whereas the DNA furnished D and trimming. In all, the sample holds roughly 180,000 clones, and less than 80% of those were seen once. The ten largest account for less than 1% of the sample.

The cohort was made up of 666 healthy bone marrow donors. At the time of sampling, all cohort members were nominally healthy, though unrecorded immune exposures were likely present. The donor tested CMV seronegative and was one of the 352 seronegative cohort members. Every donor gave a peripheral blood sample, and the peripheral blood mononuclear cells from that sample were used for TCR beta sequencing. The Qiagen DNeasy Blood Extraction Kit was used to extract genomic DNA from the blood cell samples. For this clone: The antigen this receptor binds is unknown. No quality values exist for individual bases; no much larger clone is one base distant.

CDR1 is given as SGHVS and CDR2 as FQNEAQ, both from the germline V gene. V has 5 bases trimmed and J has 6 bases trimmed; junction bases matching no gene number 12. The CDR3 starts with the cysteine, ends with the phenylalanine, and has 17 residues. The retained sequence is limited to the CDR3, 51 bases, with the frame set at the first base. Sequenced input: PBMCs. The receptor was isolated from a female donor in good health and CMV-seronegative. The rearranged segments are TRBV7-8 and TRBJ2-7, and 14 junction bases match TRBD2. This receptor has the CDR3 CASSPPGLAGATSEQYF. The DNA sequence follows: TGTGCCAGCAGCCCCCCGGGACTAGCGGGAGCAACGAGCGAGCAGTACTTC. Here the CDR3 is joined to the reference TRBV7-8 and TRBJ2-7 genes, and the full variable domain is: GAGVSQSPRYKVAKRGQDVALRCDPISGHVSLFWYQQALGQGPEFLTYFQNEAQLDKSGLPSDRFFAERPEGSVSTLKIQRTQQEDSAVYLCASSPPGLAGATSEQYFGPGTRLTVT.